Below, one TCR beta chain is given with its context. TCRdb's table, derived via immunoSEQ multiplex PCR, lists solely in-frame clones and lacks some. The table has 150,000 to 200,000 clones, approximately 94% seen once. The data belong to a study of control samples from healthy donors and cancer patients. This receptor was obtained from a man aged 25-40 years in good health. Material: blood.

The chain's CDR3 is CASSLGSLAGGWYQETQYF. CDR3 bases: TGTGCCAGCAGCTTGGGATCGCTAGCGGGAGGGTGGTACCAAGAGACCCAGTACTTC. V usage is TRBV5-5 and J usage is TRBJ2-5; 12 bases line up with TRBD2. The CDR3 runs to 19 residues. Germline-derived CDR1 and CDR2 are SGHKS and YYEKEE (reference sequence). The J segment lost 0 bases and the V segment lost 0 bases, leaving 9 bases of the junction unmatched.